What follows describes a single TCR beta chain. This clone's antigen is unknown. No much larger clonotype is one base removed from it; base qualities were not supplied. The sample originates from a study of technical replicates of blood from a few donors (dated 2017 in TCRdb). Receptors were amplified or captured by the immunoSEQ multiplex PCR assay. The table comes from immuneACCESS by way of TCRdb, which keeps in-frame sequences with V and J called. Part of the clones is missing from these tables; in studies checked, under half for an unresolved V gene and the rest for unknown reasons. Across this sample there are fewer than 80,000 clones, with around 86% seen only once. The ten largest clones take up about 5% of the sample. The CDR3 numbers 16 residues from cysteine through phenylalanine. The sequence is cut down to CDR3 DNA, 48 bases in frame from base 1. CDR1 SGHNT and CDR2 YENEEA were looked up in the germline V gene. Trimming accounts for 5 bases at V and 7 bases at J, while the number of junction bases matched to no gene is 10.

Source material: PBMCs. The receptor was isolated from a human donor in good health. Some clones in this sample may be carry-over from other donors' samples. The chain is assembled from TRBV11-3 and TRBJ2-2; 10 bases in between match TRBD1. The DNA sequence reads TGTGCCAGCAGCCCCCGACAGGGGGCTAAAGACGGGGAGCTGTTTTTT. It specifies CASSPRQGAKDGELFF.